This T cell receptor beta chain was recorded in a study of CD8+ T cells in alopecia areata. Across the study: Treatment of the treated patients consisted of oral tofacitinib, 5 to 10 mg twice daily.

Treatment in this sample: oral pan-JAK inhibitor, 5-10 mg twice daily. The CDR3 extends over 14 amino acids. CDR1 and CDR2 from the germline V gene are SQVTM and ANQGSEA. After removal of 4 bases from V and 0 bases from J, the junction contained 3 bases not matched to a gene. The authors extracted RNA and reverse transcribed it into cDNA as the sequencing template. Here immunoSEQ multiplex PCR was the method, and the copy in TCRdb shows in-frame clones only, minus some. This sample carries approximately 170,000 clones, approximately 56% of them seen once, and the ten largest clones take about 0.69%. Study-level results: Scalp specimens additionally yield sequences from normal skin's resident alphabeta T cells. Lesional scalp, especially alopecia totalis/universalis, showed higher clonality than normal scalp.

A word on this clone: Its cognate antigen is unknown.

This sequence originates from a human donor with alopecia areata. The V gene is TRBV29-1, the J gene TRBJ2-4, with TRBD2 identical over 7 bases. This specimen consisted of CD4+ T cells sorted from blood, obtained at week 4, from a patient treated with tofacitinib. The CDR3: CSVASGGAKNIQYF. CDR3 nucleotide sequence: TGCAGCGTTGCATCGGGGGGAGCCAAAAACATTCAGTACTTC.